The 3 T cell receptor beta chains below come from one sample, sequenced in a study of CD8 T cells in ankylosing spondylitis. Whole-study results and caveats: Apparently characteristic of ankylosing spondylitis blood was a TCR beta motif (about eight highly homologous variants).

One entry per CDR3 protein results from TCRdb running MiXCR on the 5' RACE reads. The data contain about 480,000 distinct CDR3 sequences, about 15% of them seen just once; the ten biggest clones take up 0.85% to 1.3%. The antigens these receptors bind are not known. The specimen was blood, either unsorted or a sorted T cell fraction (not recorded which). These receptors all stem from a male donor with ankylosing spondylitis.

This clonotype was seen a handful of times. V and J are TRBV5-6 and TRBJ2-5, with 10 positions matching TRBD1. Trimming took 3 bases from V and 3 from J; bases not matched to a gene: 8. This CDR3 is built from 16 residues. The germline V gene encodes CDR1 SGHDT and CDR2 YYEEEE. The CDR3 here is CASSSRSTGGKETQYF. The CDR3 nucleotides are TGTGCCAGCAGCTCCCGATCGACAGGGGGCAAAGAGACCCAGTACTTC. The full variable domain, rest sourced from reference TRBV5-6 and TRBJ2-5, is DAGVTQSPTHLIKTRGQQVTLRCSPKSGHDTVSWYQQALGQGPQFIFQYYEEEERQRGNFPDRFSGHQFPNYSSELNVNALLLGDSALYLCASSSRSTGGKETQYFGPGTRLLVL.

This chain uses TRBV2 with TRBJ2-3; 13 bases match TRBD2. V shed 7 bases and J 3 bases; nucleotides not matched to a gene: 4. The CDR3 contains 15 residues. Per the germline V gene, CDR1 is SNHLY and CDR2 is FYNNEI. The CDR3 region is CASNRLAGGTDTQYF. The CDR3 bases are TGTGCCAGCAATCGACTAGCGGGGGGAACAGATACGCAGTATTTT.

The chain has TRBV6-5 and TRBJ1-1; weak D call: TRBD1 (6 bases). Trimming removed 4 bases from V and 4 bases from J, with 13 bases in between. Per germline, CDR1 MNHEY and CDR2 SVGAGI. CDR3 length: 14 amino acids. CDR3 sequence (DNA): TGTGCCAGCAGTTCCAGACAGGTGGTCACTGAAGCTTTCTTT. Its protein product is CASSSRQVVTEAFF.